These 7 T cell receptor beta chains came from one sample sequenced in a study of blood T cell repertoires in COVID-19. Sequencing was performed with immunoSEQ multiplex PCR; in TCRdb, only in-frame clones are kept and a portion is missing. The sample holds 400,000 or so clones, approximately 90% seen once. Sequencing input: peripheral blood. Receptor source: a woman aged 40-49 years with COVID-19, enrolled during active disease.

The chain joins TRBV9 to TRBJ2-1; possible D gene TRBD2, 6 bases. The CDR3 is made up of 18 amino acids. Germline V lookup: CDR1 SGDLS, CDR2 YYNGEE. V was cut by 4 bases and J by 0 bases, with 20 bases left in between. CDR3 in amino acids: CASSPVGVAATSYNEQFF. CDR3 DNA sequence: TGTGCCAGCAGCCCAGTCGGGGTAGCGGCCACCTCCTACAATGAGCAGTTCTTC.

The sample holds one count of this clone. This rearrangement joins TRBV28 to TRBJ1-5, with 10 bases lining up with TRBD1. The CDR3 is 15 residues long. The trim removed 6 bases at V and 5 bases at J, leaving 7 bases unmatched. Per the germline V gene, CDR1 is MDHEN and CDR2 is SYDVKM. The CDR3, as DNA: TGTGCCAGCAGGCGGGACAGGGGCTTACATCAGCCCCAGCATTTT. This gives the protein CASRRDRGLHQPQHF.

The CDR3 DNA sequence: TGTGCCATCAGTGACGGGGGAAAAAATGCCGGGGAGCTGTTTTTT. This gives the protein CAISDGGKNAGELFF. V gene TRBV10-3 combines with J gene TRBJ2-2, with D maybe TRBD2 (6 bases). CDR1 and CDR2 from the germline V gene are ENHRY and SYGVKD. V was cut by 3 bases and J by 6 bases, with 14 bases left in between. The CDR3 length is 15 residues.

A word on this clone: Other DNA sequences in this specimen translate into the identical CDR3. The chain recombines TRBV24-1 with TRBJ2-5; 8 bases fit TRBD1. Germline lookup yields CDR1 KGHDR and CDR2 SFDVKD. The CDR3 sequence is 15 residues long. The trim removed 2 bases at V and 4 bases at J, leaving 5 bases unmatched. CDR3 in DNA: TGTGCCACCAGTGATTCGACAGGGGCTGGAGAGACCCAGTACTTC. Amino acids: CATSDSTGAGETQYF.

The chain recombines TRBV29-1 with TRBJ2-3, with no clear D. The V gene lost 0 bases and the J gene lost 10 bases, with 5 bases spanning the gap. The CDR3 extends over 10 amino acids. Per the germline V gene, CDR1 is SQVTM and CDR2 is ANQGSEA. The CDR3 sequence is CSVEESSQYF. The DNA of the CDR3 is TGCAGCGTTGAAGAGAGCTCGCAGTATTTT.

The rearrangement uses TRBV24-1 and TRBJ2-3, with D possibly matching TRBD2 (6 bases). Germline-derived CDR1 and CDR2 are KGHDR and SFDVKD. V dropped 6 bases and J dropped 4 bases, with 16 bases sitting between them. The CDR3 consists of 15 residues. CDR3 sequence reads: CATSKRSSVADTQYF. DNA for the CDR3: TGTGCCACCAGTAAAAGGTCTAGCGTAGCAGATACGCAGTATTTT.

A word on this clone: Other DNA sequences from this sample encode an identical CDR3 as well. The rearrangement joins TRBV7-3 to TRBJ2-7; TRBD1 might be the D (6 bases). This CDR3 has 13 amino acids. Trimming left V 4 bases short and J 7 bases short, with 14 bases between. Germline assignment: CDR1 SGHTA and CDR2 FQGTGA. In nucleotides, the CDR3 is TGTGCCAGCAGCTCCGCAGGGGTTGGGGAGCAGTACTTC. Encoded protein: CASSSAGVGEQYF.